This T cell receptor beta chain comes out of a study of shared clonotypes between healthy human individuals (dated by TCRdb to between 2020 and 2021). General notes on the study: A couple of women and a few men aged 18 to 49 years were included in the cohort. Libraries were prepared and TCR repertoires were sequenced by different laboratories using diverse techniques, in order to increase sequencing depth and limit assay-specific biases. Per donor, leukapheresis produced somewhere between about 0.94 and 9 billion PBMCs. To estimate repertoire size and how much clonotypes are shared between individuals, the study performed deep sequencing of blood TCR repertoires from 4 to 6 healthy adults. Broad study findings and their caveats: Because the study included a small number of donors, the genetic and exposure-history diversity represented was limited. Only blood was sampled, and tissue TCR repertoires likely differ from those in blood. Pairwise subsampling indicated that sequencing depth was expected to affect the degree of clonotype sharing among donors.

As for this clone: There is no known antigen for this receptor. The input lacks base qualities; no much larger clone sits a single base away.

Using the deep immunoSEQ assay, TCR CDR3 regions were amplified from genomic DNA by multiplex PCR. Extracted genomic DNA from each cell subset was spread evenly across all wells of several immunoSEQ 96-well plates, with each plate serving as a replicate. For unsorted PBMC, each replicate PCR was loaded with approximately 300 ng genomic DNA, equivalent to tens of thousands of T cell genomes. Ten immunoSEQ deep assay plates were used to sequence unsorted PBMC genomic DNA. Purified libraries were quantified with a Qubit 3.0 fluorometer, sized on a Bioanalyzer 2100, and re-quantified with the KAPA Library Quantification kit. Every immunoSEQ 96-well plate was sequenced on a dedicated single-read 150-cycle Illumina NextSeq 550 flow cell. The original methods were these. Because only junctional sequences without quality scores were contained in the immunoSEQ output, filtering matching that applied to full-length reads could not be performed. To assign V/J genes and CDR3, sequences were annotated using PyIR, a Python wrapper for IgBLAST v1.9, with IMGT germline references. Any read was removed if the V/J assignment was weak (E-value above 1e-6), the CDR3 was missing, or the read contained stop codons, out-of-frame junctions, or ambiguous translated residues. A V3J clonotype was defined by an identical inferred V gene, J gene, and CDR3 amino acid sequence. Percentage overlap between repertoires was computed as shared unique clonotypes divided by the size of the smaller repertoire. RTK rarefaction, the Chao1 estimator, and Recon v2.1 estimates of unobserved clonotypes were used to assess repertoire richness. In TCRdb, the immuneACCESS table is reduced to in-frame sequences with V and J assigned. These tables do not hold every clone; where another copy was compared, an unresolved V gene accounts for under half, and the others remain unexplained. V and J calls and clone size follow that table, whereas D and trimming were derived from the DNA. Recorded for this sample are 450,000 to 500,000 clones; 70% to 85% of them occurred a single time. The ten largest clones add up to 9.5% to 15% of the sample.

The donors were healthy, HIV-negative adults who had no recently reported acute infections or vaccinations. All donors were Caucasian adults living in Nashville, Tennessee, USA. For unsorted samples, some 100 million PBMCs were counted and genomic DNA was extracted with the QIAamp DNA Blood Mini kit. After blood collection by leukapheresis, PBMCs were isolated using Ficoll-Histopaque density gradient centrifugation and then cryopreserved in the vapor phase of liquid nitrogen. The CDR3 goes from the cysteine to the phenylalanine over 14 residues. Just CDR3 DNA is preserved here, 42 bases in frame from base 1. Cut back by 3 bases and 4 bases, the V and J ends lie 10 bases apart. From the germline V gene, CDR1 is SGHRS and CDR2 is YFSETQ.

The origin of this receptor is a woman aged 40-49 years in good health. Some clones in this sample may be carry-over from other donors' samples. The sequenced sample was PBMCs. The chain joins TRBV5-1 to TRBJ1-4, and the D gene may be TRBD1, 6 bases matching. CDR3 region: CASSYRTVNEKLFF. Read as DNA, the sequence is TGCGCCAGCAGCTACAGGACAGTTAATGAAAAACTGTTTTTT.